These 5 T cell receptor beta chains were all obtained from the same sample, sequenced in a study of identical twins. Using its own MiXCR run on the 5' RACE reads, TCRdb lists one record per CDR3 protein. The table records 690,000 or so distinct CDR3 sequences, around 6% of them present only once. The sequencing sample was made of naive T cells sorted from blood. These receptors were collected from a man aged 18 to 30 in good health.

This clonotype was seen a handful of times. V gene TRBV28 combines with J gene TRBJ1-6; the D gene is possibly TRBD1 (5 bases). V was trimmed by 5 bases and J by 8 bases, leaving 16 bases between them. The CDR3 is 15 residues long. Germline V lookup: CDR1 MDHEN, CDR2 SYDVKM. The DNA for the CDR3 is TGTGCCAGCAGTCTACCCCAGGGATATCATTCACCCCTCCACTTT. It yields the protein CASSLPQGYHSPLHF.

This clonotype has just a few counts. This chain joins TRBV5-1 and TRBJ2-5; tentatively, D is TRBD1 (5 bases). The germline V gene has CDR1 SGHRS and CDR2 YFSETQ. V lost 0 bases to trimming and J lost 1 base, with 13 bases between them. The CDR3 spans 16 residues. The CDR3 sequence: CASSLGQGSLQETQYF. Written as DNA, the CDR3 is TGCGCCAGCAGCTTGGGCCAGGGCTCCCTCCAAGAGACCCAGTACTTC.

The chain joins TRBV21-1 to TRBJ1-1. TRBV21-1 is assigned pseudogene status. CDR3 size: 13 residues. The CDR3 nucleotides read TGTGCCAGCAGCAAAGGAAGTTGCACTGAAGCTTTCTTT. Its translation: CASSKGSCTEAFF.

The sample holds many counts of this clonotype. This rearrangement joins TRBV25-1 to TRBJ2-1; 7 nucleotides line up with TRBD1. Trimming cost V 8 bases and J 4 bases; bases outside gene matches: 11. CDR1 and CDR2 from the germline V gene are MGHDK and SYGVNS. The CDR3 covers 15 residues. CDR3: CASAKTGSFYNEQFF. The CDR3 DNA reads TGTGCCAGCGCAAAGACAGGGAGTTTTTACAATGAGCAGTTCTTC.

In its sample, this clonotype was seen many times. This chain uses TRBV5-1 with TRBJ2-1; 9 bases are a match to TRBD2. The germline V gene encodes CDR1 SGHRS and CDR2 YFSETQ. The CDR3 covers 14 residues. V dropped 4 bases and J dropped 8; count of bases not matched to a gene: 7. The CDR3 protein is CASSPGLALDEQFF. The DNA of the CDR3 is TGCGCCAGCAGCCCCGGACTAGCGCTAGATGAGCAGTTCTTC. The full variable domain, in which reference TRBV5-1 and TRBJ2-1 provide the parts outside the CDR3, is KAGVTQTPRYLIKTRGQQVTLSCSPISGHRSVSWYQQTPGQGLQFLFEYFSETQRNKGNFPGRFSGRQFSNSRSEMNVSTLELGDSALYLCASSPGLALDEQFFGPGTRLTVL.